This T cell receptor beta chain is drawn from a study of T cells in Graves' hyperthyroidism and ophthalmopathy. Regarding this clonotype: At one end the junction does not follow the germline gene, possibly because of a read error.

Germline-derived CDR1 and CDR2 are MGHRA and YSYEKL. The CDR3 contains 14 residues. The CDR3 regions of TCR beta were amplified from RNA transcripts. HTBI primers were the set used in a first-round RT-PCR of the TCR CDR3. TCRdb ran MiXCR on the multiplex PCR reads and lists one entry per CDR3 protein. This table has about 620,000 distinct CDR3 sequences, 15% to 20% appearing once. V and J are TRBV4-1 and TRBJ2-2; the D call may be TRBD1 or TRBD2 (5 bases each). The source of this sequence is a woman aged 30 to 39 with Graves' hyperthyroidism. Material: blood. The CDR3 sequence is CASSQVGPTGALFF. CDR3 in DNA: TGCGCCAGCAGCCAAGTAGGACCGACCGGGGCGCTGTTTTTT.